The 5 T cell receptor beta chains below were found in one sample sequenced in a study of beta chain features in type 1 diabetes. TCRB transcripts that were expressed got sequenced, as all of the isolated RNA had been reverse transcribed. TCRdb's table, derived via immunoSEQ multiplex PCR, lists solely in-frame clones and lacks some. Of about 140,000 clones in the sample, about 10% were seen once. Input material: naive CD4+ T cells from blood. These receptors all stem from a man aged 18-30 years in good health.

This clone was recorded many times. The chain couples TRBV29-1 to TRBJ2-7, with TRBD2 as a possible D gene (6 bases). CDR3 length: 10 amino acids. Trimming cost V 4 bases and J 7 bases, with 8 bases left between them. The V gene's germline CDR1 is SQVTM and CDR2 ANQGSEA. The CDR3 loop reads CSVVGGEQYF. The CDR3, as DNA: TGCAGCGTTGTGGGGGGAGAGCAGTACTTC.

This clone was recorded a few times. The chain combines TRBV2 with TRBJ2-5; possible D gene TRBD2, 5 bases. The length of the CDR3 is 14 residues. V lost 7 bases to trimming and J lost 5 bases, with 17 bases between them. Germline V lookup: CDR1 SNHLY, CDR2 FYNNEI. CDR3 DNA sequence: TGTGCCAGCAAGGTGGCTAGCTCATTCGAGACCCAGTACTTC. It yields the protein CASKVASSFETQYF. Variable domain in full (rest from reference TRBV2 and TRBJ2-5): EPEVTQTPSHQVTQMGQEVILRCVPISNHLYFYWYRQILGQKVEFLVSFYNNEISEKSEIFDDQFSVERPDGSNFTLKIRSTKLEDSAMYFCASKVASSFETQYFGPGTRLLVL.

The V and J genes are TRBV28 and TRBJ1-5; 9 nucleotides match TRBD1. The CDR3 runs to 15 residues. CDR1 is MDHEN and CDR2 is SYDVKM in the germline V gene. Trimming took 5 bases from V and 6 from J; bases not matched to a gene: 8. CDR3 loop: CASSLSGQGGQPQHF. The CDR3 bases are TGTGCCAGCAGTCTGTCGGGACAGGGTGGTCAGCCCCAGCATTTT.

This clone was detected a few times. The CDR3 region is CASSQVFVGRRNTEAFF. CDR3 nucleotides: TGCGCCAGCAGCCAAGTCTTTGTCGGGAGGAGGAACACTGAAGCTTTCTTT. The V call is TRBV4-3, the J call TRBJ1-1; D not certain. CDR1 is LGHNA, CDR2 YSLEER, per germline. This CDR3 is built from 17 residues. V was shortened by 1 base and J by 1 base, with 16 bases between the two germline ends.

This chain joins TRBV18 and TRBJ2-1; 7 bases align to TRBD1. V was pared by 1 base and J by 7 bases, with 4 bases of the junction left unmatched. The V gene's germline CDR1 is KGHSH and CDR2 LQKENI. The CDR3 extends over 14 amino acids. The CDR3 nucleotides are TGTGCCAGCTCACCACAGGGACAGCCTAATGAGCAGTTCTTC. Protein sequence: CASSPQGQPNEQFF.